These 20 T cell receptor beta chains originate from one sample sequenced in a study of early T cells in non-severe SARS-CoV-2 infection. Each CDR3 protein is one row after TCRdb ran MiXCR on the 5' RACE reads. The data show about 60,000 distinct CDR3 sequences, with about 12% seen just once and 4.5% to 5.5% held by the top ten. Material: whole blood. These receptors originate from an adult who was a healthcare worker with PCR-confirmed SARS-CoV-2 infection or an uninfected control (not recorded which).

At least ten counts were recorded for this clonotype. The J gene is TRBJ1-6, the V gene TRBV10-1; D gene ambiguous. V was cut by 5 bases and J by 10 bases, with 12 bases left in between. Germline-derived CDR1 and CDR2 are WNHNN and SYGVQD (reference sequence). This CDR3 has 13 amino acids. The CDR3 here is CASSQSPESPLHF. The DNA of the CDR3 is TGCGCCAGCAGTCAAAGCCCCGAATCACCCCTCCACTTT.

This chain uses TRBV7-3 with TRBJ2-2; D perhaps matches TRBD2 (5 bases). There are 14 residues in the CDR3. V shed 6 bases and J shed 2 bases, with 10 bases lying between them. The germline V gene has CDR1 SGHTA and CDR2 FQGTGA. The CDR3 here is CASSQAANTGELFF. CDR3 coding DNA: TGTGCCAGCAGTCAAGCGGCCAACACCGGGGAGCTGTTTTTT. Based on the CDR3 plus reference TRBV7-3 and TRBJ2-2, the full variable domain is GAGVSQTPSNKVTEKGKYVELRCDPISGHTALYWYRQSLGQGPEFLIYFQGTGAADDSGLPNDRFFAVRPEGSVSTLKIQRTERGDSAVYLCASSQAANTGELFFGEGSRLTVL.

The table lists this clonotype with many counts. The chain uses TRBV5-1 and TRBJ2-7, with D unclear. The CDR3 length is 14 residues. V lost 4 bases to trimming and J lost 1 base, with 12 bases between them. Germline loops: CDR1 SGHRS, CDR2 YFSETQ. DNA for the CDR3: TGCGCCAGCAGCCCTAGAGATTTATCCTACGAGCAGTACTTC. This gives the protein CASSPRDLSYEQYF.

The chain links TRBV7-2 to TRBJ2-7, with D possibly matching TRBD1 (6 bases). Germline V lookup: CDR1 SGHTA, CDR2 FQGNSA. The V end was cut by 0 bases, the J end by 3 bases, with 12 bases between. The CDR3 sequence is 15 residues long. CDR3 coding DNA: TGTGCCAGCAGCTTAGCGGGGACAACCAACTACGAGCAGTACTTC. It specifies CASSLAGTTNYEQYF.

This clonotype was seen a handful of times. The chain employs TRBV6-1 and TRBJ1-6; tentatively, D is TRBD1 (5 bases). The germline CDR1 and CDR2 sequences are MNHNS and SASEGT. V lost 6 bases, J lost 5 bases, and 14 bases lay in between. The CDR3 covers 15 residues. The CDR3: CASRPPGQNNSPLHF. In DNA, the CDR3 is TGTGCCAGCAGACCCCCCGGACAAAATAATTCACCCCTCCACTTT.

This clonotype was seen ten or more times. V and J are TRBV19 and TRBJ2-7; TRBD2 might be the D (5 bases). The length of the CDR3 is 14 residues. The V and J ends lost 6 bases and 3 bases respectively, with 15 bases between them. Germline values: CDR1 LNHDA, CDR2 SQIVND (reference sequence). For the CDR3, the DNA is TGTGCCAGTAGCATTGACGGGATGAGCTACGAGCAGTACTTC. Amino acid sequence: CASSIDGMSYEQYF. The whole variable domain, remainder taken from reference TRBV19 and TRBJ2-7, is DGGITQSPKYLFRKEGQNVTLSCEQNLNHDAMYWYRQDPGQGLRLIYYSQIVNDFQKGDIAEGYSVSREKKESFPLTVTSAQKNPTAFYLCASSIDGMSYEQYFGPGTRLTVT.

This chain uses TRBV4-1 with TRBJ1-5; D unclear. The CDR3 is made up of 15 amino acids. V shed 1 base and J shed 5 bases, with 12 bases lying between them. Per germline, CDR1 MGHRA and CDR2 YSYEKL. The CDR3 is CASSQGGLAHQPQHF. The DNA for the CDR3 is TGCGCCAGCAGCCAAGGGGGATTAGCACATCAGCCCCAGCATTTT.

This clonotype appeared a few times. The CDR3 sequence is CASSLDRSYTDTQYF. The CDR3, as DNA: TGTGCCAGCAGCCTGGACAGGAGCTACACAGATACGCAGTATTTT. This sequence joins TRBV14 and TRBJ2-3; 7 bases match TRBD1. The CDR3 is made up of 15 amino acids. The V and J ends lost 4 bases and 2 bases, in that order; junction bases with no gene match: 6. Germline CDR1 SGHDN, CDR2 FVKESK.

This clonotype was recorded at least ten times. This chain uses TRBV20-1 with TRBJ1-1; D gene unclear. The CDR3 sequence is 13 residues long. Per the germline V gene, CDR1 is DFQATT and CDR2 is SNEGSKA (reference sequence). Trimming pared 3 bases from V and 1 base from J, leaving 9 bases between. The chain's CDR3 is CSARVVGNTEAFF. Written as DNA, the CDR3 is TGCAGTGCTAGGGTAGTGGGGAACACTGAAGCTTTCTTT.

The chain couples TRBV20-1 to TRBJ1-6; D gene ambiguous. The germline V and J ends were trimmed by 4 bases and 7 bases, with 14 bases remaining between them. Germline values: CDR1 DFQATT, CDR2 SNEGSKA (reference sequence). The CDR3 covers 14 residues. In DNA, the CDR3 is TGCAGTGCTATCTCTAGGGAGGGAAATTCACCCCTCCACTTT. Its protein product is CSAISREGNSPLHF.

This clonotype was counted a few times. The genes are TRBV7-2 and TRBJ2-1; D possibly corresponds to TRBD2 (7 bases). V lost 3 bases and J 4 bases, leaving 19 bases between the germline ends. The V gene's germline CDR1 is SGHTA and CDR2 FQGNSA. This CDR3 has 17 residues. The CDR3 DNA is TGTGCCAGCAGCTTGGGGGGGCAGGGCACCCCGTACAATGAGCAGTTCTTC. Amino acid sequence: CASSLGGQGTPYNEQFF.

For this clonotype: It may be a read error: a sequence one base away is much more abundant. The CDR3 DNA is TGTGCCAGCAGCTTAGACGGGAGGGTAGAGACCCAGTACTTC. The encoded protein is CASSLDGRVETQYF. The chain employs TRBV11-2 and TRBJ2-5; TRBD2 matches at 8 bases. CDR3 length: 14 amino acids. The V gene end was trimmed by 0 bases and the J gene end by 4 bases; junction bases not matched to a gene: 1. CDR1 SGHAT and CDR2 FQNNGV come from the germline V gene.

With regard to this clonotype: The junction departs from germline at one end; a sequencing error may be responsible. The genes are TRBV28 and TRBJ1-1, with no clear D. The germline V gene encodes CDR1 MDHEN and CDR2 SYDVKM. The CDR3 loop spans 14 amino acids. The CDR3 DNA reads as TGTGCCAGCATTTTAAGCAGCGGGGACACTGAAGCTTTCTTT. Its protein is CASILSSGDTEAFF.

Only a few counts were recorded for this clonotype. This chain links TRBV19 with TRBJ2-2, with 8 bases fitting TRBD1. The CDR3 covers 15 residues. V shed 4 bases and J 4 bases; nucleotides not matched to a gene: 5. Germline loops: CDR1 LNHDA, CDR2 SQIVND (reference sequence). The CDR3 loop reads CASSSRQGPTGELFF. CDR3 DNA: TGTGCCAGTAGTAGCCGACAGGGGCCCACCGGGGAGCTGTTTTTT.

This clonotype was seen ten or more times. The chain is built from TRBV7-9 and TRBJ2-7; D possibly corresponds to TRBD1 (6 bases). Germline values: CDR1 SEHNR, CDR2 FQNEAQ (reference sequence). V lost 3 bases and J lost 3, with 15 bases in between. CDR3 length equals 15 residues. The CDR3 loop is CASSLARDNIYEQYF. CDR3 coding DNA: TGTGCCAGCAGCTTGGCCCGGGACAACATCTACGAGCAGTACTTC.

This clonotype came up many times. The rearrangement uses TRBV27 and TRBJ1-5; D not certain. The CDR3 is 15 amino acids. Germline values: CDR1 MNHEY, CDR2 SMNVEV (reference sequence). V was shortened by 6 bases and J by 0 bases, with 12 bases between the two germline ends. In DNA, the CDR3 is TGTGCCAGCAGCTCGGGGATTTTTAGCAATCAGCCCCAGCATTTT. Translating gives CASSSGIFSNQPQHF.

This clonotype has at least ten counts. The rearrangement joins TRBV7-8 to TRBJ1-2, with D unclear. Trimming pared 1 base from V and 5 bases from J, leaving 8 bases between. The CDR3 has 13 amino acids. Germline assignment: CDR1 SGHVS and CDR2 FQNEAQ. The CDR3 DNA reads as TGTGCCAGCAGCTTAGGACCATTGTATGGCTACACCTTC. It translates to CASSLGPLYGYTF.

This clonotype was recorded a few times. V usage is TRBV28 and J usage is TRBJ2-7; maybe TRBD2 (6 bases). Trimming removed 5 bases from V and 2 bases from J, with 13 bases in between. CDR1 and CDR2 (germline): MDHEN, SYDVKM. This CDR3 region has 14 residues. The CDR3 is CASSIQRGTYEQYF. Here the CDR3 DNA reads TGTGCCAGCAGTATCCAACGGGGGACCTACGAGCAGTACTTC.

The genes are TRBV7-2 and TRBJ2-3; 9 positions match TRBD2. The CDR3 runs to 15 residues. The germline gives CDR1 SGHTA, CDR2 FQGNSA. V trimming: 1 base; J trimming: 4 bases; junction bases outside the gene matches: 3. The CDR3 is CASSLDSGRPDTQYF. DNA for the CDR3: TGTGCCAGCAGCTTAGATAGCGGGAGACCAGATACGCAGTATTTT.

This chain uses TRBV10-3 with TRBJ2-6; D is undetermined. The ends were cut back, 0 bases at V and 0 bases at J, with 3 bases in the middle. The CDR3 contains 15 residues. Germline lookup yields CDR1 ENHRY and CDR2 SYGVKD. CDR3 DNA: TGTGCCATCAGTGAGTCCAGCTCTGGGGCCAACGTCCTGACTTTC. Translation gives CAISESSSGANVLTF.